Listed below are T cell receptor beta chains from one sample, sequenced in a study of blood T cells in healthy people across ages. One entry per CDR3 protein, called by TCRdb with MiXCR from the 5' RACE reads. The data hold fewer than 2,000,000 distinct CDR3 sequences, with about two fifths observed a single time. The sample was blood. The receptors derive from a human donor in good health. Each CDR3 is given with its conserved first and last residue. D genes are given only for firm matches. Some rows mark clone size as missing; the rest say once, few, many or name a class of expanded clone.

>NA|TRBD1|TRBV7-2|TRBJ2-5
CASSWTGVETQYF
TGTGCCAGCAGCTGGACAGGGGTGGAGACCCAGTACTTC
>few|NA|TRBV5-1|TRBJ2-1
CASSLGGGRSSYNEQFF
TGCGCCAGCAGCTTGGGGGGGGGCCGGAGCTCCTACAATGAGCAGTTCTTC
>NA|NA|TRBV27|TRBJ2-1
CASSHEGGLGNEQFF
TGTGCCAGCAGTCATGAGGGGGGATTGGGCAATGAGCAGTTCTTC
>NA|NA|TRBV20-1|TRBJ1-6
CSARGRTYNSPLHF
TGCAGTGCTAGAGGGCGGACTTATAATTCACCCCTCCACTTT
>few|TRBD2|TRBV11-2|TRBJ2-5
CASSRRGLAGGRKETQYF
TGTGCCAGCAGCCGCCGGGGACTAGCGGGGGGCCGGAAAGAGACCCAGTACTTC
>NA|NA|TRBV20-1|TRBJ2-5
CSATSPGGRGETQYF
TGCAGTGCTACCTCCCCGGGGGGCCGGGGGGAGACCCAGTACTTC
>NA|NA|TRBV11-2|TRBJ2-3
CASSLARVETDTQYF
TGTGCCAGCAGCTTAGCTAGGGTGGAGACAGATACGCAGTATTTT
>few|NA|TRBV18|TRBJ2-5
CASSPDDQETQYF
TGTGCCAGCTCACCCGACGACCAAGAGACCCAGTACTTC
>NA|TRBD1|TRBV9|TRBJ1-2
CASSVVTGGGYTF
TGTGCCAGCAGCGTAGTTACAGGGGGGGGCTACACCTTC
>NA|TRBD1|TRBV7-3|TRBJ2-5
CASSLTAGQGGEQYF
TGTGCCAGCAGCTTAACAGCGGGACAGGGGGGAGAGCAGTACTTC
>few|NA|TRBV10-3|TRBJ2-5
CAIRDYQETQYF
TGCGCCATCAGGGACTACCAAGAGACCCAGTACTTC
>NA|NA|TRBV7-3|TRBJ2-7
CASSWAGGTRYEQYF
TGTGCCAGCAGCTGGGCCGGGGGGACACGATACGAGCAGTACTTC
>NA|TRBD2|TRBV4-2|TRBJ2-1
CASSQDLGLANEQFF
TGTGCCAGCAGCCAAGATTTAGGACTAGCAAATGAGCAGTTCTTC
>NA|TRBD1|TRBV4-1|TRBJ1-6
CASSEPNRGPYNSPLHF
TGCGCCAGCAGCGAACCTAACAGGGGTCCTTATAATTCACCCCTCCACTTT
>NA|NA|TRBV4-2|TRBJ1-4
CASSQDQPPTNEKLFF
TGTGCCAGCAGCCAAGATCAACCCCCTACAAATGAAAAACTGTTTTTT
>few|NA|TRBV28|TRBJ1-1
CASSRPVGTNEAFF
TGTGCCAGCAGCCGCCCAGTTGGTACTAATGAAGCTTTCTTT
>few|NA|TRBV29-1|TRBJ2-1
CSVGALDPNYNEQFF
TGCAGCGTCGGGGCCCTAGATCCTAACTACAATGAGCAGTTCTTC
>few|NA|TRBV7-6|TRBJ2-7
CASSFTPAMGEQYF
TGTGCCAGCAGCTTTACCCCCGCGATGGGCGAGCAGTACTTC
>once|TRBD1|TRBV18|TRBJ1-2
CASSPSGQGAGYGYTF
TGTGCCAGCTCACCCTCCGGACAGGGGGCCGGCTATGGCTACACCTTC
>NA|TRBD1|TRBV4-3|TRBJ2-7
CASSLNPGQPLYEQYF
TGCGCCAGCAGCCTTAACCCGGGACAGCCCCTCTACGAGCAGTACTTC
>NA|NA|TRBV7-7|TRBJ1-6
CASSLDDYSPLHF
TGTGCTAGCAGCTTAGACGACTATTCACCCCTCCACTTT
>NA|NA|TRBV2|TRBJ1-4
CASRGDSEKLFF
TGTGCCAGCCGGGGGGACTCTGAAAAACTGTTTTTT
>NA|TRBD1|TRBV5-1|TRBJ2-4
CASSPDRVLAKNIQYF
TGCGCCAGCAGCCCCGACAGGGTTCTAGCCAAAAACATTCAGTACTTC
>few|TRBD2|TRBV7-9|TRBJ2-4
CASSLISLAGTLIAKNIQYF
TGTGCCAGCAGCTTAATTTCTCTAGCGGGGACCCTTATAGCCAAAAACATTCAGTACTTC
>NA|TRBD1|TRBV6-6|TRBJ2-5
CASSYDRAQTQYF
TGTGCCAGCAGTTACGACAGGGCTCAGACCCAGTACTTC
>NA|NA|TRBV4-1|TRBJ2-7
CASGHPAGSEQYF
TGCGCCAGCGGCCACCCAGCAGGCTCCGAGCAGTACTTC
>NA|NA|TRBV28|TRBJ2-7
CASSLYRTDLGFYEQYF
TGTGCCAGCAGTTTATACCGGACAGACCTGGGTTTCTACGAGCAGTACTTC
>few|TRBD1|TRBV18|TRBJ2-7
CASSVDRADYEQYF
TGTGCCAGCTCAGTAGACAGGGCGGACTACGAGCAGTACTTC
>NA|NA|TRBV20-1|TRBJ2-1
CSARWRRQSLPINEQFF
TGCAGTGCTAGGTGGAGGAGACAGTCACTCCCCATCAATGAGCAGTTCTTC
>NA|NA|TRBV5-1|TRBJ2-7
CASSSLDRRGEQYF
TGCGCCAGCAGCTCTCTGGACAGACGAGGCGAGCAGTACTTC
>NA|TRBD1|TRBV7-6|TRBJ2-2
CASRGQGIANTGELFF
TGTGCCAGTAGGGGACAGGGAATCGCGAACACCGGGGAGCTGTTTTTT
>NA|TRBD1|TRBV5-1|TRBJ1-2
CASSPTGKDGYTF
TGCGCCAGCAGCCCGACAGGGAAGGATGGCTACACCTTC
>many|NA|TRBV29-1|TRBJ2-1
CSASSGTGSYNEQFF
TGCAGCGCATCGTCCGGGACGGGCTCCTACAATGAGCAGTTCTTC
>few|NA|TRBV12-3/TRBV12-4|TRBJ1-6
CASSLVGRDLHF
TGTGCCAGCAGTTTGGTGGGTCGGGATCTCCACTTT
>NA|TRBD1|TRBV11-3|TRBJ1-2
CASSFGTEGYGYTF
TGTGCCAGCAGCTTCGGGACAGAGGGCTATGGCTACACCTTC
>NA|NA|TRBV20-1|TRBJ2-3
CSARSEPTDTQYF
TGCAGTGCTAGATCGGAGCCAACAGATACGCAGTATTTT